Listed below are T cell receptor beta chains from one sample, sequenced in a study. MiXCR, applied by TCRdb to the RT-PCR reads, yields one record per CDR3 protein. The table has hundreds of thousands of distinct CDR3 sequences, approximately 15% seen once. Sequencing was carried out using memory CD4+ T cells from blood. The origin of the receptors is a female donor in good health, serving as a healthy control. The CDR3 runs from the conserved cysteine through the conserved F or W. D genes are given only for firm matches. Size values are once, few and many counts, or a class for expanded clones, and some rows have none.

abundance: many
v_gene: TRBV7-2
d_gene: .
j_gene: TRBJ2-5
CDR3nt: TGTGCCAGCAGCTTAGCGGGCTACTCCCAAGAGACCCAGTACTTC
CDR3aa: CASSLAGYSQETQYF

abundance: .
v_gene: TRBV15
d_gene: .
j_gene: TRBJ2-3
CDR3nt: TGTGCCACCAGCAGGCCCCGGGACACCGGGTACGGTACGCAGTATTTT
CDR3aa: CATSRPRDTGYGTQYF

abundance: .
v_gene: TRBV5-4
d_gene: .
j_gene: TRBJ1-2
CDR3nt: TGTGCCAGCAGCTTGGAATTAGGGCAGCTTAATGGCTACACCTTC
CDR3aa: CASSLELGQLNGYTF

abundance: few
v_gene: TRBV6-2/TRBV6-3
d_gene: TRBD2
j_gene: TRBJ2-2
CDR3nt: TGTGCCAGCAGTTACGGGACTAGCCAACATACCGGGGAGCTGTTTTTT
CDR3aa: CASSYGTSQHTGELFF

abundance: .
v_gene: TRBV5-4
d_gene: .
j_gene: TRBJ2-1
CDR3nt: TGTGCCAGCAGCTTAACGGGCTCTGATAAAGATGAGCAGTTCTTC
CDR3aa: CASSLTGSDKDEQFF

abundance: .
v_gene: TRBV12-3/TRBV12-4
d_gene: .
j_gene: TRBJ1-1
CDR3nt: TGTGCCAGCAGTTTGAAGGGTGCGAGAACTTTCTTT
CDR3aa: CASSLKGARTFF

abundance: many
v_gene: TRBV7-3
d_gene: TRBD2
j_gene: TRBJ2-3
CDR3nt: TGTGCCAGCAGCTTCCAGGGCGGGAGAAGCACAGATACGCAGTATTTT
CDR3aa: CASSFQGGRSTDTQYF

abundance: .
v_gene: TRBV6-5
d_gene: .
j_gene: TRBJ1-1
CDR3nt: TGTGCCAGCAGTTACGGGCGAGGGGTTGGCACTGAAGCTTTCTTT
CDR3aa: CASSYGRGVGTEAFF

abundance: few
v_gene: TRBV19
d_gene: .
j_gene: TRBJ2-7
CDR3nt: TGTGCCAGTAGTTCACGGAGCGTTGACGAGCAGTACTTC
CDR3aa: CASSSRSVDEQYF

abundance: many
v_gene: TRBV15
d_gene: .
j_gene: TRBJ2-6
CDR3nt: TGTGCCACCAGCAGTGGGTGGGGGACTGGGGCCAACGTCCTGACTTTC
CDR3aa: CATSSGWGTGANVLTF

abundance: few
v_gene: TRBV12-3/TRBV12-4
d_gene: TRBD2
j_gene: TRBJ2-1
CDR3nt: TGTGCCAGCAGTTTCCTCCCCAGCGGGAGTGAGTTCTTC
CDR3aa: CASSFLPSGSEFF

abundance: many
v_gene: TRBV4-3
d_gene: TRBD2
j_gene: TRBJ2-3
CDR3nt: TGCGCCAGCAGCCAAGCGGGGGGATGGGCAGATACGCAGTATTTT
CDR3aa: CASSQAGGWADTQYF

abundance: few
v_gene: TRBV3-1
d_gene: TRBD2
j_gene: TRBJ2-2
CDR3nt: TGTGCCAGCAGTCATACCGGGACTAGCGGGATCGACACCGGGGAGCTGTTTTTT
CDR3aa: CASSHTGTSGIDTGELFF

abundance: .
v_gene: TRBV6-6
d_gene: TRBD2
j_gene: TRBJ2-2
CDR3nt: TGTGCCAGCAGGCTGGCGCTAGCGGACACCGGGGAGCTGTTTTTT
CDR3aa: CASRLALADTGELFF

abundance: many
v_gene: TRBV5-1
d_gene: TRBD1
j_gene: TRBJ2-7
CDR3nt: TGCGCCAGCAGATTGGGACAGGGCCTCACCTACGAGCAGTACTTC
CDR3aa: CASRLGQGLTYEQYF

abundance: few
v_gene: TRBV20-1
d_gene: .
j_gene: TRBJ2-1
CDR3nt: TGCAGTGCACAGATTGGGCCGGATTGGGATGAGCAGTTCTTC
CDR3aa: CSAQIGPDWDEQFF

abundance: .
v_gene: TRBV20-1
d_gene: TRBD2
j_gene: TRBJ2-1
CDR3nt: TGCAGTGCTAATCCTACGACTAGCGGGGGGGAGCAGTTCTTC
CDR3aa: CSANPTTSGGEQFF

abundance: few
v_gene: TRBV28
d_gene: TRBD1
j_gene: TRBJ1-1
CDR3nt: TGTGCCAGCACCTCACCAGGGGGGAACACTGAAGCTTTCTTT
CDR3aa: CASTSPGGNTEAFF

abundance: .
v_gene: TRBV6-2/TRBV6-3
d_gene: .
j_gene: TRBJ2-3
CDR3nt: TGTGCCAGCGTAAATGTTGGCGGGTGGGATACGCAGTATTTT
CDR3aa: CASVNVGGWDTQYF

abundance: few
v_gene: TRBV5-5
d_gene: .
j_gene: TRBJ1-5
CDR3nt: TGTGCCAGCAGCTTTTTCGGACAGACCAACCTAGTCCAGCCCCAGCATTTT
CDR3aa: CASSFFGQTNLVQPQHF

abundance: many
v_gene: TRBV7-6
d_gene: TRBD1
j_gene: TRBJ2-3
CDR3nt: TGTGCCAGCAGCTTACCGGGACAGGGGACAGATACGCAGTATTTT
CDR3aa: CASSLPGQGTDTQYF

abundance: few
v_gene: TRBV7-3
d_gene: .
j_gene: TRBJ2-7
CDR3nt: TGTGCCAGCAGCTCTATTGCAGGGGCCGAGCAGTACTTC
CDR3aa: CASSSIAGAEQYF

abundance: few
v_gene: TRBV7-2
d_gene: .
j_gene: TRBJ2-2
CDR3nt: TGTGCCAGCAGCTTAAACAGTCGGACCGGGGAGCTGTTTTTT
CDR3aa: CASSLNSRTGELFF

abundance: .
v_gene: TRBV5-1
d_gene: TRBD1
j_gene: TRBJ1-2
CDR3nt: TGCGCCAGCAGCTCCGTCCCGGGACAGGGGACCGGCTACACCTTC
CDR3aa: CASSSVPGQGTGYTF

abundance: many
v_gene: TRBV6-5
d_gene: .
j_gene: TRBJ1-1
CDR3nt: TGTGCCAGCAGTTCCGACTCACTCTCTAGGGCTGAAGCTTTCTTT
CDR3aa: CASSSDSLSRAEAFF

abundance: few
v_gene: TRBV5-1
d_gene: .
j_gene: TRBJ1-2
CDR3nt: TGCGCCAGCAGCTTGGCCGAGGGGCTAGGCTACACCTTC
CDR3aa: CASSLAEGLGYTF

abundance: few
v_gene: TRBV15
d_gene: .
j_gene: TRBJ2-1
CDR3nt: TGTGCCACCAGCAGAGACCTACTAGAGCTGGGTGAGCAGTTCTTC
CDR3aa: CATSRDLLELGEQFF

abundance: .
v_gene: TRBV12-3/TRBV12-4
d_gene: TRBD2
j_gene: TRBJ2-1
CDR3nt: TGTGCCAGCAGTCCTCCTAATAGCGGGGGATACAATGAGCAGTTCTTC
CDR3aa: CASSPPNSGGYNEQFF

abundance: few
v_gene: TRBV20-1
d_gene: TRBD1
j_gene: TRBJ2-7
CDR3nt: TGCAGTGCTAGTGCCGGGACAGGCTACGAGCAGTACTTC
CDR3aa: CSASAGTGYEQYF

abundance: few
v_gene: TRBV4-1
d_gene: .
j_gene: TRBJ2-5
CDR3nt: TGCGCCAGCAGCCAAGATTTTCCAGGTCCGGAGACCCAGTACTTC
CDR3aa: CASSQDFPGPETQYF

abundance: .
v_gene: TRBV28
d_gene: .
j_gene: TRBJ2-2
CDR3nt: TGTGCCAGCAGTTTATTCGGGGAGAGAGAGACCGGGGAGCTGTTTTTT
CDR3aa: CASSLFGERETGELFF

abundance: few
v_gene: TRBV6-6
d_gene: .
j_gene: TRBJ1-3
CDR3nt: TGTGCCAGCAGGTCCAGCTCTGGAAACACCATATATTTT
CDR3aa: CASRSSSGNTIYF

abundance: many
v_gene: TRBV6-5
d_gene: TRBD1
j_gene: TRBJ2-2
CDR3nt: TGTGCCAGCAGGACAGGGGGCCTATCCGGGGAGCTGTTTTTT
CDR3aa: CASRTGGLSGELFF

abundance: .
v_gene: TRBV5-1
d_gene: .
j_gene: TRBJ2-7
CDR3nt: TGTGCCAGCAGCTTGCCCCCTGCGAGCGAGCAGTACTTC
CDR3aa: CASSLPPASEQYF

abundance: .
v_gene: TRBV10-3
d_gene: .
j_gene: TRBJ2-2
CDR3nt: TGTGCCGTCGCCCCGGCGGGCTCGAACACCGGGGAGCTGTTTTTT
CDR3aa: CAVAPAGSNTGELFF

abundance: .
v_gene: TRBV27
d_gene: .
j_gene: TRBJ2-1
CDR3nt: TGTGCCAGCCGCCGATCGACAGACTCCTACAATGAGCAGTTCTTC
CDR3aa: CASRRSTDSYNEQFF

abundance: many
v_gene: TRBV29-1
d_gene: .
j_gene: TRBJ1-1
CDR3nt: TGCAGCGTTGTTGTGGGGGCAGTCTTGGACACTGAAGCTTTCTTT
CDR3aa: CSVVVGAVLDTEAFF

abundance: .
v_gene: TRBV5-1
d_gene: TRBD1
j_gene: TRBJ2-7
CDR3nt: TGCGCCAGCAGCTTTGGGGGGACAGGGGGTGCGATGGACGAGCAGTACTTC
CDR3aa: CASSFGGTGGAMDEQYF

abundance: .
v_gene: TRBV7-2
d_gene: .
j_gene: TRBJ1-1
CDR3nt: TGTGCCAGCAGCATACAGACGGGGAACACTGAAGCTTTCTTT
CDR3aa: CASSIQTGNTEAFF

abundance: few
v_gene: TRBV20-1
d_gene: .
j_gene: TRBJ1-1
CDR3nt: TGCAGTGTCCCTGGGGGAGGTGAAGCTTTCTTT
CDR3aa: CSVPGGGEAFF

abundance: .
v_gene: TRBV5-1
d_gene: TRBD1
j_gene: TRBJ1-4
CDR3nt: TGCGCCAGCAGCTCCGCCCACACAGGGGTAGGCGAAAAACTGTTTTTT
CDR3aa: CASSSAHTGVGEKLFF

abundance: .
v_gene: TRBV19
d_gene: TRBD1
j_gene: TRBJ1-1
CDR3nt: TGTGCCAGTAGTATTGGACAGGGTATGAACACTGAAGCTTTCTTT
CDR3aa: CASSIGQGMNTEAFF

abundance: many
v_gene: TRBV5-1
d_gene: .
j_gene: TRBJ2-5
CDR3nt: TGCGCCAGCAGCTTCGGGGTCCAAGAGACCCAGTACTTC
CDR3aa: CASSFGVQETQYF

abundance: .
v_gene: TRBV28
d_gene: .
j_gene: TRBJ1-5
CDR3nt: TGTGCCAGCAGCGGCGCGGGGGTTGGCAATCAGCCCCAGCATTTT
CDR3aa: CASSGAGVGNQPQHF

abundance: .
v_gene: TRBV6-2/TRBV6-3
d_gene: TRBD1
j_gene: TRBJ1-5
CDR3nt: TGTGCCAGCAGACCTCTCATTGAGGGGGCCCATCAGCCCCAGCATTTT
CDR3aa: CASRPLIEGAHQPQHF

abundance: .
v_gene: TRBV5-6
d_gene: .
j_gene: TRBJ1-6
CDR3nt: TGTGCCAGCAGCTTTTACGAGGGGTGGAATTCACCCCTCCACTTT
CDR3aa: CASSFYEGWNSPLHF

abundance: .
v_gene: TRBV6-1
d_gene: .
j_gene: TRBJ2-7
CDR3nt: TGTGCCAGCAGTGAAGCCAGAGCAGGTTCCTACGAGCAGTACTTC
CDR3aa: CASSEARAGSYEQYF

abundance: few
v_gene: TRBV28
d_gene: .
j_gene: TRBJ1-2
CDR3nt: TGTGCCAGCAGTTTACAGGTAGTAAGCGGCTACACCTTC
CDR3aa: CASSLQVVSGYTF

abundance: .
v_gene: TRBV11-2
d_gene: TRBD1
j_gene: TRBJ2-7
CDR3nt: TGTGCCAGCTGCCGACAGGGGTCTTGCTCCTACGAGCAGTACTTC
CDR3aa: CASCRQGSCSYEQYF

abundance: many
v_gene: TRBV12-3/TRBV12-4
d_gene: .
j_gene: TRBJ1-5
CDR3nt: TGTGCCAGCAGCCGGGGGGGCGGTCAGCCCCAGCATTTT
CDR3aa: CASSRGGGQPQHF

abundance: few
v_gene: TRBV7-9
d_gene: TRBD1
j_gene: TRBJ1-4
CDR3nt: TGTGCCAGCAGCACAGGACAGGGAGAAAAACTGTTTTTT
CDR3aa: CASSTGQGEKLFF

abundance: few
v_gene: TRBV6-6
d_gene: TRBD1
j_gene: TRBJ1-4
CDR3nt: TGTGCCAGCAGCTGGACAGGGAAGGATGAAAAACTGTTTTTT
CDR3aa: CASSWTGKDEKLFF

abundance: .
v_gene: TRBV28
d_gene: .
j_gene: TRBJ1-2
CDR3nt: TGTGCCAGCAGTTTATGGTCGGGTTCCTATGGCTACACCTTC
CDR3aa: CASSLWSGSYGYTF

abundance: .
v_gene: TRBV4-2
d_gene: .
j_gene: TRBJ2-5
CDR3nt: TGTGCCAGCAGCCCTATTGGGATGCCGGAGACCCAGTACTTC
CDR3aa: CASSPIGMPETQYF

abundance: many
v_gene: TRBV20-1
d_gene: .
j_gene: TRBJ1-1
CDR3nt: TGCGGGAGTTCGGGACACTCGCCTCAGGCTTTCTTT
CDR3aa: CGSSGHSPQAFF

abundance: .
v_gene: TRBV7-2
d_gene: .
j_gene: TRBJ2-5
CDR3nt: TGTGCCAGCAGCACTAGTGCACAGGGAGGAGAGACCCAGTACTTC
CDR3aa: CASSTSAQGGETQYF

abundance: .
v_gene: TRBV4-2
d_gene: TRBD2
j_gene: TRBJ2-1
CDR3nt: TGTGCCAGCAGCCAAGATCAGACGGCGGGAGGGAACAATGAGCAGTTCTTC
CDR3aa: CASSQDQTAGGNNEQFF